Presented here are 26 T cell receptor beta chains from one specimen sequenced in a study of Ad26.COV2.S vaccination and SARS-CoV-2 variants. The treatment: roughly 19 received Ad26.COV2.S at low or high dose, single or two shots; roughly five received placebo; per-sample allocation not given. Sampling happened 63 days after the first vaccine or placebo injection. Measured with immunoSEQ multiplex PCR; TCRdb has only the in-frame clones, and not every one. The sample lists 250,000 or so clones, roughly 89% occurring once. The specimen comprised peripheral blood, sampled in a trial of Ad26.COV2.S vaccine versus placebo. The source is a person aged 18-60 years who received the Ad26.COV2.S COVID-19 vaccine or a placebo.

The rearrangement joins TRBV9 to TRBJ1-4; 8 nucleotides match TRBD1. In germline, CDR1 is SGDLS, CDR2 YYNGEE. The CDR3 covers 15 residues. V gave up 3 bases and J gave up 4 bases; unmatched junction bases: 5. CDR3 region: CASSGPGQVNEKLFF. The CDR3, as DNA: TGTGCCAGCAGCGGTCCGGGACAGGTTAATGAAAAACTGTTTTTT.

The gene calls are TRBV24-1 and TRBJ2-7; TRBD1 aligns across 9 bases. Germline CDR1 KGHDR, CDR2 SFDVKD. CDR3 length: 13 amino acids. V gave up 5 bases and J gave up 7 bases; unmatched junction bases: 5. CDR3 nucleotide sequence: TGTGCCACCAGTGGGGACAGGGCGTGGGAGCAGTACGTC. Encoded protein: CATSGDRAWEQYV.

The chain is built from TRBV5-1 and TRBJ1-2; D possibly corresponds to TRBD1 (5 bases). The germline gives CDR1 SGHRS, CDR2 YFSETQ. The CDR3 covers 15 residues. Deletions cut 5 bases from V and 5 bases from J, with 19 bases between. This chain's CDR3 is CASRPGTGSFYGYTF. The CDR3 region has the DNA TGCGCCAGCAGGCCTGGGACGGGCTCGTTTTATGGCTACACCTTC.

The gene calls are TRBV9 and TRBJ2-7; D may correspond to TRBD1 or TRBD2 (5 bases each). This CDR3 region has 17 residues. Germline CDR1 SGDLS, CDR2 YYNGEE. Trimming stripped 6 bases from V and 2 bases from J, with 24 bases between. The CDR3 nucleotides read TGTGCCAGCATAGCAGGTTCGGGGCATCAAAAGACCTACGAGCAGTACTTC. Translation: CASIAGSGHQKTYEQYF.

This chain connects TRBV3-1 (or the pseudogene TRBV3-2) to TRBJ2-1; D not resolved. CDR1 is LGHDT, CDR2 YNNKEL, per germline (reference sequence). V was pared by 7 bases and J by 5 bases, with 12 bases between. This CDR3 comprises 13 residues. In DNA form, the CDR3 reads TGTGCCAGCACCACTTCTACTAACAATGAGCAGTTCTTC. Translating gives CASTTSTNNEQFF.

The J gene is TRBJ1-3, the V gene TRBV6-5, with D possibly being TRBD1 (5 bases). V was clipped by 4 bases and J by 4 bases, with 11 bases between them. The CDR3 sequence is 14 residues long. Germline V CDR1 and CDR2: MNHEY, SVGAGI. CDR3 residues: CASSSQGWGNTIYF. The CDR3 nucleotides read TGTGCCAGCAGTTCCCAGGGTTGGGGAAACACCATATATTTT.

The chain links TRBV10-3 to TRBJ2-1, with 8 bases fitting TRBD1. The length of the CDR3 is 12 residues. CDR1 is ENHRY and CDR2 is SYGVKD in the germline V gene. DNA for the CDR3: TGTGCTGCGGCAGGGGGCTGGAATGAGCAGTTCTTC. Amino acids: CAAAGGWNEQFF.

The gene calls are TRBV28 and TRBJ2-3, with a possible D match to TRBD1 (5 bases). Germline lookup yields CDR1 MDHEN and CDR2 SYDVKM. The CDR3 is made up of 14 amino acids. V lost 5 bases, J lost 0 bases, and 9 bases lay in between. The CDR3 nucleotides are TGTGCCAGCAGTAGAAGACAGAGCACAGATACGCAGTATTTT. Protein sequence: CASSRRQSTDTQYF.

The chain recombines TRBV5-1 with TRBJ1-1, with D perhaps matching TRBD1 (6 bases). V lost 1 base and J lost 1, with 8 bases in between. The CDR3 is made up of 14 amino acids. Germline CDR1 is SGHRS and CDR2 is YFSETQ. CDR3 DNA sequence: TGCGCCAGCAGCTTGAAGGGGGGGAACACTGAAGCTTTCTTT. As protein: CASSLKGGNTEAFF.

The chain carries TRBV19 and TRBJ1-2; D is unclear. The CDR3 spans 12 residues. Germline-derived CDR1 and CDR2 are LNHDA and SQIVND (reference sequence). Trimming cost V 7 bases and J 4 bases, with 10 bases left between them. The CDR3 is CASISRGYGYTF. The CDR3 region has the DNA TGTGCCAGTATCTCTCGGGGCTATGGCTACACCTTC.

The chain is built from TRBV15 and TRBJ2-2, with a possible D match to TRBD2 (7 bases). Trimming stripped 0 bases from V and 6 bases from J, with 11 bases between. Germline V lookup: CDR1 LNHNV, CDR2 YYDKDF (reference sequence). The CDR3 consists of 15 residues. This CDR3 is CATSRDRGASGELFF. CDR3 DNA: TGTGCCACCAGCAGAGATCGGGGGGCGTCCGGGGAGCTGTTTTTT.

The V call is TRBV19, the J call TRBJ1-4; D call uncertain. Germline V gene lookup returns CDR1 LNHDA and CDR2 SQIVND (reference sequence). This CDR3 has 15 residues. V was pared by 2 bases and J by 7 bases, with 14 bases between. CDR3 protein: CASSIPRPKVEKLFF. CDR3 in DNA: TGTGCCAGTAGTATACCTCGGCCGAAGGTTGAAAAACTGTTTTTT.

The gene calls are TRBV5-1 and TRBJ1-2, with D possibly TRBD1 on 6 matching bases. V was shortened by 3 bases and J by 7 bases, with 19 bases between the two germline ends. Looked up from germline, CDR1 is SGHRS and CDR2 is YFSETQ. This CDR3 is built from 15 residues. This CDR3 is CASSWELQGLGGYTF. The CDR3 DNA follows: TGCGCCAGCAGCTGGGAATTACAGGGTCTCGGTGGCTACACCTTC.

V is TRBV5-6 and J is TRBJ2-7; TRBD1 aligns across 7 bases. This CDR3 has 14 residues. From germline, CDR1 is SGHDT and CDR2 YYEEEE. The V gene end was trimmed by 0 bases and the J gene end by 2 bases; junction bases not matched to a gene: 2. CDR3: CASSLGGQPYEQYF. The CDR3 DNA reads TGTGCCAGCAGCTTGGGGGGACAGCCCTACGAGCAGTACTTC.

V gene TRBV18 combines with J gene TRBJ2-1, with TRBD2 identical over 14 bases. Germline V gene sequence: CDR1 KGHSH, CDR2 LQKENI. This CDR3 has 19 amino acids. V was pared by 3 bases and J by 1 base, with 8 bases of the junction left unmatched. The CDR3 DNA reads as TGTGCCAGCTCACCGGGGGGACTAGCGGGAGCGGGGTCCTACAATGAGCAGTTCTTC. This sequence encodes CASSPGGLAGAGSYNEQFF.

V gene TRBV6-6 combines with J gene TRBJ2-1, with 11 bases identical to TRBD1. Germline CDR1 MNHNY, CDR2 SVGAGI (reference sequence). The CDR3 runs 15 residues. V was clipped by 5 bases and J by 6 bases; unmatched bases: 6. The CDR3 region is CASSPRDRGSNEQFF. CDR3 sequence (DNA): TGTGCCAGCAGTCCCAGGGACAGGGGGAGCAATGAGCAGTTCTTC.

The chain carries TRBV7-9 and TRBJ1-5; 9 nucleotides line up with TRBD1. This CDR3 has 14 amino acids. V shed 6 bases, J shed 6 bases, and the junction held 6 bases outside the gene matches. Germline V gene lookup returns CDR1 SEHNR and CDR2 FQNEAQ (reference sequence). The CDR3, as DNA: TGTGCCAGCAGTACAGGGGGCCTCGGTCAGCCCCAGCATTTT. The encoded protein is CASSTGGLGQPQHF.

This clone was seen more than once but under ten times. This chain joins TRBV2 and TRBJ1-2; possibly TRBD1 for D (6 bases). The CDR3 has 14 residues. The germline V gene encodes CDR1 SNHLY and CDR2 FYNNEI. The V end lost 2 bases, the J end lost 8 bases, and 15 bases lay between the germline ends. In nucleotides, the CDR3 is TGTGCCAGCAGTGAATTGCAGGGGCTGGGAGGCTACACCTTC. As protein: CASSELQGLGGYTF.

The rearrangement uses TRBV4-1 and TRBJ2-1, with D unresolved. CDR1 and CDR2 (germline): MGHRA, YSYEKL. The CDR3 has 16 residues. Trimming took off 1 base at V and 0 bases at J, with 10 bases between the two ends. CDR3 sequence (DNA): TGCGCCAGCAGCCAAGGGCGTCTAGACTCCTACAATGAGCAGTTCTTC. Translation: CASSQGRLDSYNEQFF.

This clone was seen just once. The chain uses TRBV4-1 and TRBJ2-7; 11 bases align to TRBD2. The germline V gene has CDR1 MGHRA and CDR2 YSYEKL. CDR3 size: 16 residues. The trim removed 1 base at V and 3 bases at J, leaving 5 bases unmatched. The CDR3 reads CASSQAPSGGFYEQYF. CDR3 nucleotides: TGCGCCAGCAGCCAAGCCCCTAGCGGGGGGTTCTACGAGCAGTACTTC.

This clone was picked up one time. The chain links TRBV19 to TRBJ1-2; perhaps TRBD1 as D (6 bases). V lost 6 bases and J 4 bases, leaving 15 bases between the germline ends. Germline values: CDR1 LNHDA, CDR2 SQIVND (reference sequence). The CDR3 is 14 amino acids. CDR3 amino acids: CASSPPGQSYGYTF. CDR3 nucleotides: TGTGCCAGTAGCCCGCCGGGACAAAGCTATGGCTACACCTTC.

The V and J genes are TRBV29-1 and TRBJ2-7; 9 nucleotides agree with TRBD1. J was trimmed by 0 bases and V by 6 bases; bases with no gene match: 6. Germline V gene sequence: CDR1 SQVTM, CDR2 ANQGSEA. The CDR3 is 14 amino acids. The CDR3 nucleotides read TGCAGCGTGACCCGGGACAGGGACTCCTACGAGCAGTACTTC. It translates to CSVTRDRDSYEQYF.

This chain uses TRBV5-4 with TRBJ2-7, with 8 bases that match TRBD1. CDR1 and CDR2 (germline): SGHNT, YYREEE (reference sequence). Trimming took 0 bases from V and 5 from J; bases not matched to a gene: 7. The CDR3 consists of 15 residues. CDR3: CASSLATGGVHEQYF. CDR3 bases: TGTGCCAGCAGCTTGGCTACAGGGGGTGTCCACGAGCAGTACTTC. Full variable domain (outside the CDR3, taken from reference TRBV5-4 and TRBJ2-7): ETGVTQSPTHLIKTRGQQVTLRCSSQSGHNTVSWYQQALGQGPQFIFQYYREEENGRGNFPPRFSGLQFPNYSSELNVNALELDDSALYLCASSLATGGVHEQYFGPGTRLTVT.

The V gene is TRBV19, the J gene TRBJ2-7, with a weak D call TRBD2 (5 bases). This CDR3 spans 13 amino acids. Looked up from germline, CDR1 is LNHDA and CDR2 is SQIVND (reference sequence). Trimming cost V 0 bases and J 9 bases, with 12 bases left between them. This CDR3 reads CASSIDPAAGQYF. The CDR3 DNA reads TGTGCCAGTAGTATAGATCCCGCGGCGGGGCAGTACTTC.

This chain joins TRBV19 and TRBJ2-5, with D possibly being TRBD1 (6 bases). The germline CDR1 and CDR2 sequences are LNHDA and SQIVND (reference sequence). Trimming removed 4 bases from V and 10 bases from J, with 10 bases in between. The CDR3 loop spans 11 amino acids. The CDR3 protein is CASSKGQSQYF. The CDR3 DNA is TGTGCCAGTAGTAAAGGACAGAGCCAGTACTTC.

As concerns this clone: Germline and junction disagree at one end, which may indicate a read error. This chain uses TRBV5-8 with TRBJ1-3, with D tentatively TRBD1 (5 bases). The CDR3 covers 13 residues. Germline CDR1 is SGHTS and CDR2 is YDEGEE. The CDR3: CASSLNPGREGQF. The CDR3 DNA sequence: TGTGCCAGCAGCTTGAATCCGGGCAGGGAAGGCCAATTT.